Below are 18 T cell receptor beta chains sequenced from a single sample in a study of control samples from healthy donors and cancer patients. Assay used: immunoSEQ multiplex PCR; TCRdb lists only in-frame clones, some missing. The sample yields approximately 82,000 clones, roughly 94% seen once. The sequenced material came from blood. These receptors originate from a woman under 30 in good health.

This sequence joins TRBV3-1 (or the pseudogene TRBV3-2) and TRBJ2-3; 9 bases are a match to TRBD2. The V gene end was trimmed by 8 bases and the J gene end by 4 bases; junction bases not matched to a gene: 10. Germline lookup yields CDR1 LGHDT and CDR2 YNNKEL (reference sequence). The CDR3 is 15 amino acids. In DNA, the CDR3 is TGTGCCAGCCAAAGAGCGGGCGGGGGGGCAGATACGCAGTATTTT. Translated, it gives CASQRAGGGADTQYF.

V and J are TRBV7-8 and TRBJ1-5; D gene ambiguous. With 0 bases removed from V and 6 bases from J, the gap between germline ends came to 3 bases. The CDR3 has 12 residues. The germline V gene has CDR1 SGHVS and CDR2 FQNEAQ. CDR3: CASSLAGQPQHF. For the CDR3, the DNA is TGTGCCAGCAGCTTAGCCGGTCAGCCCCAGCATTTT. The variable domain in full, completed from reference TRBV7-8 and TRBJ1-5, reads GAGVSQSPRYKVAKRGQDVALRCDPISGHVSLFWYQQALGQGPEFLTYFQNEAQLDKSGLPSDRFFAERPEGSVSTLKIQRTQQEDSAVYLCASSLAGQPQHFGDGTRLSIL.

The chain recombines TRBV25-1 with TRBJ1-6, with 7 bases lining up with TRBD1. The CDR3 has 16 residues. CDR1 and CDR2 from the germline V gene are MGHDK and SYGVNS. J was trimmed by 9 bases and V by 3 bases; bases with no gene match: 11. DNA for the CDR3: TGTGCCAGCAGTGATCCATGGAGGGACAGAGGTTCACCCCTCCACTTT. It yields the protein CASSDPWRDRGSPLHF.

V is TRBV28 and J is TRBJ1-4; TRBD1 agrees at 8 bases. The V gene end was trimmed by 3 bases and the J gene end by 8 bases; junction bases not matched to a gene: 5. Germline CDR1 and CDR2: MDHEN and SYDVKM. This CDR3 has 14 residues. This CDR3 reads CASSLTGVVEKLFF. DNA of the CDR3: TGTGCCAGCAGTTTGACAGGGGTCGTCGAAAAACTGTTTTTT. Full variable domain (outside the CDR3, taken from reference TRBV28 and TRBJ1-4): DVKVTQSSRYLVKRTGEKVFLECVQDMDHENMFWYRQDPGLGLRLIYFSYDVKMKEKGDIPEGYSVSREKKERFSLILESASTNQTSMYLCASSLTGVVEKLFFGSGTQLSVL.

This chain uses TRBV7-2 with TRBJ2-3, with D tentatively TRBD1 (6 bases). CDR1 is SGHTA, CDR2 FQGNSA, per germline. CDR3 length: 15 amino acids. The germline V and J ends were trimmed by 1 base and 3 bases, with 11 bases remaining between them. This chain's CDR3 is CASSLELGATDTQYF. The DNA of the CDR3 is TGTGCCAGCAGCTTAGAGTTGGGGGCTACAGATACGCAGTATTTT.

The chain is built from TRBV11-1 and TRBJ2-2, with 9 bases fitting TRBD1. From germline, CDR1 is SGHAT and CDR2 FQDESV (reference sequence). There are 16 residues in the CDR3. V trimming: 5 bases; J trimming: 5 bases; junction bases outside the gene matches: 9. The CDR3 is CASSKQGAAGTGELFF. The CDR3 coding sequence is TGTGCCAGCAGCAAACAGGGGGCGGCTGGGACCGGGGAGCTGTTTTTT.

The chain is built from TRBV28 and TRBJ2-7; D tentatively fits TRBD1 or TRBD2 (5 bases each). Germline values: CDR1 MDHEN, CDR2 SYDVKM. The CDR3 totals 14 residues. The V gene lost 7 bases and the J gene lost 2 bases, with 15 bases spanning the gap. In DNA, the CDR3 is TGTGCCAGCACCCCAGTTGGGACCCCCTACGAGCAGTACTTC. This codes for CASTPVGTPYEQYF.

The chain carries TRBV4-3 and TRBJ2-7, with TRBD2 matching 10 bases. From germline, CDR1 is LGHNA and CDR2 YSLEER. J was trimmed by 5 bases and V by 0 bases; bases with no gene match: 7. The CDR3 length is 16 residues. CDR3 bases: TGCGCCAGCAGCCAAGACCGGAGCGGGAGGGCCGACGAGCAGTACTTC. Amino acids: CASSQDRSGRADEQYF.

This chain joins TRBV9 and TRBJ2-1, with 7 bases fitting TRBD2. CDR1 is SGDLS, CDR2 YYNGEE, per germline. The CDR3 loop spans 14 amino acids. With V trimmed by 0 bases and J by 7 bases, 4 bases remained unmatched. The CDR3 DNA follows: TGTGCCAGCAGCGTAGCGGGGGAGGGAAATGAGCAGTTCTTC. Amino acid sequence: CASSVAGEGNEQFF. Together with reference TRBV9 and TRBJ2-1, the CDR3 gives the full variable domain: DSGVTQTPKHLITATGQRVTLRCSPRSGDLSVYWYQQSLDQGLQFLIQYYNGEERAKGNILERFSAQQFPDLHSELNLSSLELGDSALYFCASSVAGEGNEQFFGPGTRLTVL.

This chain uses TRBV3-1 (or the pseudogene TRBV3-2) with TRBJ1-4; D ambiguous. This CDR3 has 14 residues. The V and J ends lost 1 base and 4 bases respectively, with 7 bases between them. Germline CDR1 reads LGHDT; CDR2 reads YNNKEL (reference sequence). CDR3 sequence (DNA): TGTGCCAGCAGCCAAGGCCGGAATAATGAAAAACTGTTTTTT. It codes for CASSQGRNNEKLFF.

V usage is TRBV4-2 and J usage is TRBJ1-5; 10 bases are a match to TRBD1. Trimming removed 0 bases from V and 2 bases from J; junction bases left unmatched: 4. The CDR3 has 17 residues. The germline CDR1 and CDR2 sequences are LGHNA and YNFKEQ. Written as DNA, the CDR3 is TGTGCCAGCAGCCAAGAGGGGGACAGGGGCGGCAATCAGCCCCAGCATTTT. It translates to CASSQEGDRGGNQPQHF.

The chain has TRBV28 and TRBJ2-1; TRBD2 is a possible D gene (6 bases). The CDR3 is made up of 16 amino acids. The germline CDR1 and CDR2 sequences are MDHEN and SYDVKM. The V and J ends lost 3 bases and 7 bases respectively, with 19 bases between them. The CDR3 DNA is TGTGCCAGCAGTTTGTTCGCTAGCGCCCTGGGGAATGAGCAGTTCTTC. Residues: CASSLFASALGNEQFF.

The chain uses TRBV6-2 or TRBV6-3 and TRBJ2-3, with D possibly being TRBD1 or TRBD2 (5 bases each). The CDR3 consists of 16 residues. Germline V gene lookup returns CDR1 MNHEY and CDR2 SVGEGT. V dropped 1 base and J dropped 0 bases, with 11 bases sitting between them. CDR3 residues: CASSYLGETSTDTQYF. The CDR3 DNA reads TGTGCCAGCAGTTACTTGGGGGAAACTAGCACAGATACGCAGTATTTT.

The CDR3 region has the DNA TGTGCCAGCAGCCCATGGTCTTCTAGCGGCCTCTTCCTCTCCTACAATGAGCAGTTCTTC. Its translation: CASSPWSSSGLFLSYNEQFF. V usage is TRBV13 and J usage is TRBJ2-1; TRBD2 agrees at 7 bases. This CDR3 has 20 amino acids. Germline CDR1 and CDR2: PRHDT and FYEKMQ (reference sequence). The V segment lost 5 bases and the J segment 0 bases; nucleotides outside the gene matches: 19.

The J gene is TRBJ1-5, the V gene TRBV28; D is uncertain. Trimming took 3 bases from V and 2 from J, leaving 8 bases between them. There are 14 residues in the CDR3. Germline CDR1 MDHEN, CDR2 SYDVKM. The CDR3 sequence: CASSLSSRNQPQHF. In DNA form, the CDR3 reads TGTGCCAGCAGTTTGAGTAGCCGCAATCAGCCCCAGCATTTT.

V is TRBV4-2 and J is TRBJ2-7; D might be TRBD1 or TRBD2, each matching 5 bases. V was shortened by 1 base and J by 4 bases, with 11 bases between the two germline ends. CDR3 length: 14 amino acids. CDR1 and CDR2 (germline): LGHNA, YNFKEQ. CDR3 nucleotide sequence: TGTGCCAGCAGCCAAGCCGGGACGGTGTACGAGCAGTACTTC. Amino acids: CASSQAGTVYEQYF.

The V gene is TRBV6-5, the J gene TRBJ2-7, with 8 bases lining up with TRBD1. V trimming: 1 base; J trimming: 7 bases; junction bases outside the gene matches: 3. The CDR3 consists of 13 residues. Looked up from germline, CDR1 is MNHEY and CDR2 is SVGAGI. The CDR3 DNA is TGTGCCAGCAGTTACTTCACAGGGGGTGAGCAGTACTTC. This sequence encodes CASSYFTGGEQYF.

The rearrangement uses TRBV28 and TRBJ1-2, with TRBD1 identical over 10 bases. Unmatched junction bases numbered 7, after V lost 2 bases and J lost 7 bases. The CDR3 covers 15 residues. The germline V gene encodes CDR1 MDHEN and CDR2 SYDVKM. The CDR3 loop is CASSLDRGRLGGYTF. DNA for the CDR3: TGTGCCAGCAGTTTAGACAGGGGGCGTTTGGGTGGCTACACCTTC.